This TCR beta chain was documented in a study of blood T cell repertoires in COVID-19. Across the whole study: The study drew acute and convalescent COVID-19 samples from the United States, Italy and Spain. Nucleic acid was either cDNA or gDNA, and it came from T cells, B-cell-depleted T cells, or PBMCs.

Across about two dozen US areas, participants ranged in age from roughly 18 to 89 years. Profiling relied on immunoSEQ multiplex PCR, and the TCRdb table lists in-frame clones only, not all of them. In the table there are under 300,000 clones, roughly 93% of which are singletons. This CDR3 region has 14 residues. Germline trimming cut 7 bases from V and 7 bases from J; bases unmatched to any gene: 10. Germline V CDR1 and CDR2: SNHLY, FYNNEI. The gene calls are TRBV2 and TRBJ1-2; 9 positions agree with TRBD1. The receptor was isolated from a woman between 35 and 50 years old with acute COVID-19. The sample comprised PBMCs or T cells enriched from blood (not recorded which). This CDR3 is CASTNDRGSSGYTF. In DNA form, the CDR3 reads TGTGCCAGCACCAACGACAGGGGGAGTTCTGGCTACACCTTC. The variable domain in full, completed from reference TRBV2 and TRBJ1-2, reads EPEVTQTPSHQVTQMGQEVILRCVPISNHLYFYWYRQILGQKVEFLVSFYNNEISEKSEIFDDQFSVERPDGSNFTLKIRSTKLEDSAMYFCASTNDRGSSGYTFGSGTRLTVV.